This T cell receptor beta chain is from a study of CD8 T cells in Susac syndrome. Broader study findings: The study conceded that its TCR sequencing and HLA analysis involved relatively few individuals.

There are 14 residues in the CDR3. CDR1 and CDR2 (germline): MNHEY, SVGAGI. The J segment lost 3 bases and the V segment lost 4 bases, leaving 3 bases of the junction unmatched. RNA was extracted with the RNeasy kit, and a quantity of about 0.45 to 1 ug was reverse transcribed using random hexamers. Coverage of TCR beta CDR3 amplification by immunoSEQ multiplex PCR extended to 54 Vbeta and 13 Jbeta. Each CDR3 protein gets one entry after TCRdb re-called the immunoSEQ multiplex PCR reads with MiXCR. The table records tens of thousands of distinct CDR3 sequences, more than 90% of them present only once. Sequencing of TCR beta drew on CD8+ and CD4+ T cells from blood. In contrast to the negatively isolated CD8+ and CD4+ T cells, TEMRA cells were FACS-enriched. As regards this clonotype: The antigen remains undetermined.

The TCR originated in a human donor in good health. Sequenced input: CD8+ T cells from PBMCs. This chain uses TRBV6-5 with TRBJ2-1; 7 bases are shared with TRBD1. The CDR3: CASSSAGGYNEQFF. The CDR3, as DNA: TGTGCCAGCAGTTCGGCAGGGGGCTACAATGAGCAGTTCTTC.